This paragraph covers one T cell receptor (beta chain) sequence. Its specificity is unknown. Each single cDNA molecule received a unique molecular identifier. TCRdb re-called the 5' RACE reads through MiXCR, storing one row per CDR3 protein. The sample yields some 83,000 distinct CDR3 sequences, over 9.5% seen once. This record comes from a study of early T cells in non-severe SARS-CoV-2 infection. Across the whole study: Chains were not paired, and sequencing was done on bulk RNA from unsorted whole blood.

Study-level results: A preference for anti-spike CD8 responses marked VDJdb matching, which missed private and CD4 specificities.

This CDR3 spans 15 amino acids. V was shortened by 3 bases and J by 2 bases, with 11 bases between the two germline ends. CDR1 and CDR2 (germline): MDHEN, SYDVKM. The chain couples TRBV28 to TRBJ1-5; D remains unclear. The sample consisted of whole blood, taken at baseline. The origin of this receptor is an adult who was a healthcare worker with PCR-confirmed SARS-CoV-2 infection or an uninfected control (not recorded which). This chain's CDR3 is CASSLVPVGNQPQHF. CDR3 sequence (DNA): TGTGCCAGCAGTTTGGTACCCGTGGGCAATCAGCCCCAGCATTTT.